This T cell receptor beta chain comes out of a study of blood T cell repertoires in COVID-19 (dated by TCRdb to 2018 to 2020). With regard to the full study: The collaborator samples originated in the United States, Italy and Spain and spanned the acute and convalescent phases of COVID-19. The prospective study material was composed of cDNA or gDNA derived from T cells, B-cell-depleted T cells, or PBMCs. Deeply sampled blood TCRbeta repertoires from subjects exposed to, actively infected with, or recovered from COVID-19 were included in the dataset. The repertoires were made available in a free public database intended to serve as a resource for research on the immune response to SARS-CoV-2. Samples were obtained from the ongoing ImmuneRACE study (first 160 participants) and from over 1,000 subjects provided by 6 global collaborators. The sample metadata nearly always contained a de-identified subject ID, COVID-19 status, age in years and sex. Where available, HLA class I and class II types were obtained from metadata supplied by the sample provider rather than from assay-based typing.

V is reduced by 3 bases and J by 4 bases, leaving a spacing of 16 bases between them. Including cysteine and phenylalanine, the CDR3 has 15 amino acids. Left in the record is the CDR3 DNA by itself, 45 bases read in frame from the first base. Taken from the germline V gene (reference sequence), the CDR1 and CDR2 loops are MNHEY and SMNVEV. Study-level results and caveats: The quantity of clinical and demographic metadata differed by source and by participant and was supplied without curation.

In the prospective study, participants were about 18 to 95 years old, resided in approximately 25 geographic areas of the United States, and were enrolled through a virtual design. To assign participants to cohorts, the prospective study relied on clinical history that participants themselves reported in a screening survey and a study questionnaire. Recovered participants in ImmuneRACE Cohort 3 were defined as having two consecutive negative NP/OP PCR tests, clearance from a healthcare professional, or resolution of symptoms. In the prospective study, mobile phlebotomists collected whole blood, serum and a nasopharyngeal or oropharyngeal swab from each participant. Prospective study participants could optionally give additional blood draws and questionnaires over an approximately two-month period. Before DNA extraction, prospective study blood samples were shipped either frozen or at room temperature.

TCRbeta CDR3 regions were amplified from genomic DNA by means of the immunoSEQ Assay, a bias-controlled multiplex PCR. As for how the authors treated the data: The number of nucleated cells in each sample was estimated from the amplification of reference gene primers within the assay. To quantify the absolute abundance of each unique TCRbeta CDR3 rearrangement, sequence reads were collapsed and filtered. For each sample, productive Simpson clonality was calculated as the square root of Simpson's diversity index across productive rearrangements. In TCRdb, the immuneACCESS table is reduced to in-frame sequences with V and J assigned. These tables do not hold every clone; where another copy was compared, an unresolved V gene accounts for under half, and the others remain unexplained. V and J calls and clone size follow that table, whereas D and trimming were derived from the DNA. This sample gives about 310,000 clones in total; about nine tenths of them show up just once. Over 4% of the sample lies in the top ten.

Turning to this clone: Its antigen specificity is not known. No much larger clone exists at a distance of one base, and base qualities are not known.

Source material: PBMCs or T cells enriched from blood (not recorded which). The receptor's source is a man aged 55 to 69 who had recovered from COVID-19. The sequence is built from TRBV27 and TRBJ2-7, and perhaps TRBD1 as D gene, on 6 matching bases. At the DNA level, the sequence is TGTGCCAGCAGTTTGCGTCCCGGACAGTTTTACGAGCAGTACTTC. Translated, this gives CASSLRPGQFYEQYF.